Listed below are T cell receptor beta chains from one sample, sequenced in a study of T cell responses to AZD1222 COVID-19 vaccine. The method was immunoSEQ multiplex PCR; TCRdb's version includes in-frame clones alone and lacks a portion of them. The sample holds about 200,000 clones, 80% to 90% seen once. The specimen comprised peripheral blood, sampled on day 0 of AZD1222 vaccination. The receptors were sampled from an adult in good health. Both conserved end residues are part of each CDR3. The D gene is left open where the match is weak. Only part of the rows carry a size: once, few, many, or a class if the clone is expanded.

CDR3 DNA: TGTGCCAGCTCACATGGGACAGGGGGCCTAACGAACACCGGGGAGCTGTTTTTT
CDR3 protein: CASSHGTGGLTNTGELFF
clone size: NA
V gene: TRBV18
D gene: TRBD1
J gene: TRBJ2-2

CDR3 DNA: TGTGCCAGCAGCGAGTACCGCGACAGGGAAATTAACTATGGCTACACCTTC
CDR3 protein: CASSEYRDREINYGYTF
clone size: NA
V gene: TRBV7-8
D gene: TRBD1
J gene: TRBJ1-2

CDR3 DNA: TGTGCCATCAGTGAGCCTGGACTAGCGGGGGGAGCCTACAATGAGCAGTTCTTC
CDR3 protein: CAISEPGLAGGAYNEQFF
clone size: NA
V gene: TRBV10-3
D gene: TRBD2
J gene: TRBJ2-1

CDR3 DNA: TGTGCCAGCAGCCCAGGGGGGTATAGCAATCAGCCCCAGCATTTT
CDR3 protein: CASSPGGYSNQPQHF
clone size: NA
V gene: TRBV5-5
D gene: TRBD1
J gene: TRBJ1-5

CDR3 DNA: TGTGCCAGCAGCCAGCCAGGGGTGAACACCGGGGAGCTGTTTTTT
CDR3 protein: CASSQPGVNTGELFF
clone size: NA
V gene: TRBV4-2
D gene: NA
J gene: TRBJ2-2

CDR3 DNA: TGTGCCAGCTGTGGAGGGATTGGGAACATTCAGTACTTC
CDR3 protein: CASCGGIGNIQYF
clone size: once
V gene: TRBV7-9
D gene: NA
J gene: TRBJ2-4

CDR3 DNA: TGTGCCAGCAGTGAAAAGGTTGAGGGATCACCCCTCCACTTT
CDR3 protein: CASSEKVEGSPLHF
clone size: once
V gene: TRBV6-1
D gene: NA
J gene: TRBJ1-6

CDR3 DNA: TGCGCCAGCAGCTTGGGGCACAGGGAGGGCTCCTACGAGCAGTACTTC
CDR3 protein: CASSLGHREGSYEQYF
clone size: once
V gene: TRBV5-1
D gene: NA
J gene: TRBJ2-7

CDR3 DNA: TGCGCCAGCAGTGAGTCGAAGGACGCCTATAATTCACCCCTCCACTTT
CDR3 protein: CASSESKDAYNSPLHF
clone size: NA
V gene: TRBV10-1
D gene: NA
J gene: TRBJ1-6

CDR3 DNA: TGTGCCAGCAGTTCCCTTGTGGTGAGGGCTTATAGCAATCAGCCCCAGCATTTT
CDR3 protein: CASSSLVVRAYSNQPQHF
clone size: NA
V gene: TRBV6-2/TRBV6-3
D gene: NA
J gene: TRBJ1-5

CDR3 DNA: TGTGCCACCAGGGGGACTAGCGAGGGAGAGACCCAGTACTTC
CDR3 protein: CATRGTSEGETQYF
clone size: NA
V gene: TRBV24-1
D gene: TRBD2
J gene: TRBJ2-5

CDR3 DNA: TGTGCCAGCAGCTCTCCCGGGACAGGGTCTTACAATCAGCCCCAGCATTTT
CDR3 protein: CASSSPGTGSYNQPQHF
clone size: NA
V gene: TRBV7-2
D gene: TRBD1
J gene: TRBJ1-5

CDR3 DNA: TGTGCCAGCGAGCCACGACAGATTGCCTATGGCTACACCTTC
CDR3 protein: CASEPRQIAYGYTF
clone size: NA
V gene: TRBV2
D gene: NA
J gene: TRBJ1-2

CDR3 DNA: TGTGCCAGCGGCCAGGGGTTGTCCGGCTACACCTTC
CDR3 protein: CASGQGLSGYTF
clone size: NA
V gene: TRBV2
D gene: NA
J gene: TRBJ1-2

CDR3 DNA: TGTGCCAGCAGCACGACACAGGACTACGAGCAGTACTTC
CDR3 protein: CASSTTQDYEQYF
clone size: NA
V gene: TRBV2
D gene: NA
J gene: TRBJ2-7

CDR3 DNA: TGTGCCAGCAAAAGGGCTTTCGGCTTGCAGTACTTC
CDR3 protein: CASKRAFGLQYF
clone size: NA
V gene: TRBV6-5
D gene: NA
J gene: TRBJ2-7

CDR3 DNA: TGTGCCAGCAGCCAAGCTGTGAGCGACACAGATACGCAGTATTTT
CDR3 protein: CASSQAVSDTDTQYF
clone size: few
V gene: TRBV4-2
D gene: NA
J gene: TRBJ2-3

CDR3 DNA: TGTGCCAGCAGCGTGGACATCAATCAGCCCCAGCATTTT
CDR3 protein: CASSVDINQPQHF
clone size: few
V gene: TRBV9
D gene: NA
J gene: TRBJ1-5

CDR3 DNA: TGTGCCAGCAGCTTAGGCGGTCGACAGGGGGAAGCTTTCTTT
CDR3 protein: CASSLGGRQGEAFF
clone size: NA
V gene: TRBV7-9
D gene: TRBD1
J gene: TRBJ1-1

CDR3 DNA: TGTGCCAGCAGTTCTCCAGGGGAGGACGGTGAAAAACTGTTTTTT
CDR3 protein: CASSSPGEDGEKLFF
clone size: NA
V gene: TRBV6-5
D gene: NA
J gene: TRBJ1-4

CDR3 DNA: TGCGCCAGCAGTATGGATGGTCGAGCTAACTATGGCTACACCTTC
CDR3 protein: CASSMDGRANYGYTF
clone size: NA
V gene: TRBV5-1
D gene: NA
J gene: TRBJ1-2

CDR3 DNA: TGCGCCAGCGGACTGTTCGTGGGGGACAGGGTCAATGAGCAGTTCTTC
CDR3 protein: CASGLFVGDRVNEQFF
clone size: NA
V gene: TRBV10-1
D gene: TRBD1
J gene: TRBJ2-1

CDR3 DNA: TGCAGCGTTGTAGGGACAGGGGGCCAAGCTTTCTTT
CDR3 protein: CSVVGTGGQAFF
clone size: NA
V gene: TRBV29-1
D gene: TRBD1
J gene: TRBJ1-1

CDR3 DNA: TGTGCCAGCAGCATTACAGGGGCCCTGTTTGAGCACGAGCAGTACTTC
CDR3 protein: CASSITGALFEHEQYF
clone size: NA
V gene: TRBV13
D gene: TRBD1
J gene: TRBJ2-7

CDR3 DNA: TGTGCCAGCAGTTATGACAGGGACGTTTCACCCCTCCACTTT
CDR3 protein: CASSYDRDVSPLHF
clone size: once
V gene: TRBV6-6
D gene: TRBD1
J gene: TRBJ1-6

CDR3 DNA: TGTGCCAGCAGTGGTGGGACTGCGACCGGGGAGCTGTTTTTT
CDR3 protein: CASSGGTATGELFF
clone size: NA
V gene: TRBV6-4
D gene: NA
J gene: TRBJ2-2

CDR3 DNA: TGTGCCAGCAGCCAAGGGACAGGGGGTCTGAACACTGAAGCTTTCTTT
CDR3 protein: CASSQGTGGLNTEAFF
clone size: NA
V gene: TRBV3-1/TRBV3-2
D gene: TRBD1
J gene: TRBJ1-1

CDR3 DNA: TGTGCCAGCGGGACGGGCAATCAGCCCCAGCATTTT
CDR3 protein: CASGTGNQPQHF
clone size: few
V gene: TRBV7-9
D gene: NA
J gene: TRBJ1-5

CDR3 DNA: TGTGCCAGCTCACCACGCCAGGGTTCCTACGAGCAGTACTTC
CDR3 protein: CASSPRQGSYEQYF
clone size: once
V gene: TRBV18
D gene: NA
J gene: TRBJ2-7

CDR3 DNA: TGTGCCAGTAGTACCCGAGGGGGAAGAGGGCAGCCCCAGCATTTT
CDR3 protein: CASSTRGGRGQPQHF
clone size: NA
V gene: TRBV19
D gene: NA
J gene: TRBJ1-5

CDR3 DNA: TGTGCCTGGAGTGTAGAGGGAGGTTGGAGTACAGATACGCAGTATTTT
CDR3 protein: CAWSVEGGWSTDTQYF
clone size: once
V gene: TRBV30
D gene: NA
J gene: TRBJ2-3

CDR3 DNA: TGTGCCAGCAGTTACTGGCAATCAGATACGCAGTATTTT
CDR3 protein: CASSYWQSDTQYF
clone size: NA
V gene: TRBV6-5
D gene: NA
J gene: TRBJ2-3

CDR3 DNA: TGTGCCAGCAGACTCACCTCGGGGACCCAGTACTTC
CDR3 protein: CASRLTSGTQYF
clone size: NA
V gene: TRBV12-3/TRBV12-4
D gene: NA
J gene: TRBJ2-5

CDR3 DNA: TGTGCCAGCAGCCCACCGGGGGGAAGCAAAAACATTCAGTACTTC
CDR3 protein: CASSPPGGSKNIQYF
clone size: NA
V gene: TRBV13
D gene: TRBD2
J gene: TRBJ2-4

CDR3 DNA: TGTGCCAGTAGTATAGGGGTAGGGAGGGAGCTGTTTTTT
CDR3 protein: CASSIGVGRELFF
clone size: NA
V gene: TRBV19
D gene: NA
J gene: TRBJ2-2

CDR3 DNA: TGTGCCAGCAGCTTGGGGACAGGGGTCGGCAATGAGCAGTTCTTC
CDR3 protein: CASSLGTGVGNEQFF
clone size: once
V gene: TRBV5-4
D gene: TRBD1
J gene: TRBJ2-1

CDR3 DNA: TGTGCCAGCACTCTGGGGGCCTACAATGAGCAGTTCTTC
CDR3 protein: CASTLGAYNEQFF
clone size: NA
V gene: TRBV7-3
D gene: NA
J gene: TRBJ2-1

CDR3 DNA: TGTGCCAGCAGCCCTAAGGGGACAGGGGGCCGAGTCCAGTACTTC
CDR3 protein: CASSPKGTGGRVQYF
clone size: NA
V gene: TRBV7-9
D gene: TRBD1
J gene: TRBJ2-7

CDR3 DNA: TGTGCCAGCAGCTTAGGAGGGGGAGTTGCAACTAATGAAAAACTGTTTTTT
CDR3 protein: CASSLGGGVATNEKLFF
clone size: NA
V gene: TRBV7-9
D gene: NA
J gene: TRBJ1-4

CDR3 DNA: TGTGCCAGCAGCTCGACCGGGGAGCTGTTTTTT
CDR3 protein: CASSSTGELFF
clone size: NA
V gene: TRBV5-4
D gene: NA
J gene: TRBJ2-2

CDR3 DNA: TGTGCCAGCAGTGAAAAAGGGACAGCGAATCAGCCCCAGCATTTT
CDR3 protein: CASSEKGTANQPQHF
clone size: NA
V gene: TRBV25-1
D gene: TRBD1
J gene: TRBJ1-5

CDR3 DNA: TGCGCCAGCAGCTTGGTCCCCGGGGCCAACGTCCTGACTTTC
CDR3 protein: CASSLVPGANVLTF
clone size: NA
V gene: TRBV5-1
D gene: NA
J gene: TRBJ2-6

CDR3 DNA: TGCAGCGTTGAAGGATCGGGGGGGTCGAACACCGGGGAGCTGTTTTTT
CDR3 protein: CSVEGSGGSNTGELFF
clone size: NA
V gene: TRBV29-1
D gene: TRBD2
J gene: TRBJ2-2

CDR3 DNA: TGCAGTGCTAGTGATTCGGACAGGGGGCTGTCGTCTGAAAAACTGTTTTTT
CDR3 protein: CSASDSDRGLSSEKLFF
clone size: once
V gene: TRBV20-1
D gene: TRBD1
J gene: TRBJ1-4

CDR3 DNA: TGCGCCAGCAGCCGGGACAGCCTGACACCTAACTCCTACGAGCAGTACTTC
CDR3 protein: CASSRDSLTPNSYEQYF
clone size: NA
V gene: TRBV5-1
D gene: TRBD1
J gene: TRBJ2-7

CDR3 DNA: TGTGCCAGCAGTGAAGGTCGGGGACTAGTAGATGAGCAGTTCTTC
CDR3 protein: CASSEGRGLVDEQFF
clone size: NA
V gene: TRBV6-1
D gene: TRBD2
J gene: TRBJ2-1

CDR3 DNA: TGTGCCAGCAGTGAGGGGGCGGCCGGAGGGAGCTACACCTTC
CDR3 protein: CASSEGAAGGSYTF
clone size: few
V gene: TRBV2
D gene: NA
J gene: TRBJ1-2

CDR3 DNA: TGTGCCAGCAGTCACACTAATCGGGGCTCTGGGGCCAACGTCCTGACTTTC
CDR3 protein: CASSHTNRGSGANVLTF
clone size: once
V gene: TRBV27
D gene: NA
J gene: TRBJ2-6

CDR3 DNA: TGTGCCTGGAGAGGACAGGGTTTTACAGAGACCCAGTACTTC
CDR3 protein: CAWRGQGFTETQYF
clone size: NA
V gene: TRBV30
D gene: TRBD1
J gene: TRBJ2-5

CDR3 DNA: TGTGCCAGCAGTAAGGACAGGGGGAATCAGCCCCAGCATTTT
CDR3 protein: CASSKDRGNQPQHF
clone size: NA
V gene: TRBV27
D gene: TRBD1
J gene: TRBJ1-5

CDR3 DNA: TGTGCCATCAGTGAGGCCAGGGGAGCGACTGAAGCTTTCTTT
CDR3 protein: CAISEARGATEAFF
clone size: NA
V gene: TRBV10-3
D gene: NA
J gene: TRBJ1-1

CDR3 DNA: TGTGCCAGCAGTACCTCAGGGGGCGCAGGGTATGGCTACACCTTC
CDR3 protein: CASSTSGGAGYGYTF
clone size: NA
V gene: TRBV28
D gene: TRBD1
J gene: TRBJ1-2

CDR3 DNA: TGTGCCAGCAGTTACCTAATTACAGGAGGGAAACAGCCCCAGCATTTT
CDR3 protein: CASSYLITGGKQPQHF
clone size: NA
V gene: TRBV6-2/TRBV6-3
D gene: NA
J gene: TRBJ1-5

CDR3 DNA: TGTGCCAGCAGCTCCCGTCTAGCGGGGGCTTCGAAAGAGACCCAGTACTTC
CDR3 protein: CASSSRLAGASKETQYF
clone size: NA
V gene: TRBV11-2
D gene: TRBD2
J gene: TRBJ2-5

CDR3 DNA: TGCAGCGTGACCGGGACTTTTTCCACTGAAGCTTTCTTT
CDR3 protein: CSVTGTFSTEAFF
clone size: NA
V gene: TRBV29-1
D gene: NA
J gene: TRBJ1-1

CDR3 DNA: TGCGCCAGCAGCTTGGCCCTAAACCCGAACACTGAAGCTTTCTTT
CDR3 protein: CASSLALNPNTEAFF
clone size: NA
V gene: TRBV5-1
D gene: NA
J gene: TRBJ1-1

CDR3 DNA: TGTGCCAGCAGTGAAGAACAGGGGGTCGAAAAACTGTTTTTT
CDR3 protein: CASSEEQGVEKLFF
clone size: NA
V gene: TRBV6-1
D gene: TRBD1
J gene: TRBJ1-4